This TCR beta chain was identified during a study of CD8+ T cells in alopecia areata. Study at large: Among treated patients, oral tofacitinib was administered at 5 to 10 mg twice daily. Severity scoring for treated patients was based on the percentage of affected scalp area.

Treatment reported: oral pan-JAK inhibitor, 5-10 mg twice daily. Collection of lesional scalp punch biopsies and peripheral blood was performed in alopecia areata patients. This clone was counted between two and nine times. This CDR3 is built from 14 residues. V lost 3 bases, J lost 6 bases, and 9 bases stayed unmatched. Germline V CDR1 and CDR2: SQVTM, ANQGSEA. RNA was isolated and reverse transcribed to cDNA, the sequencing template. TCRdb's table, derived via immunoSEQ multiplex PCR, lists solely in-frame clones and lacks some. The data hold about 74,000 clones, with approximately 28% observed a single time.

This TCR was recovered from a human donor with alopecia areata. This specimen was CD8+ T cells sorted from blood, taken at week 4, from a patient treated with tofacitinib. The chain employs TRBV29-1 and TRBJ1-1, with 8 bases matching TRBD1. CDR3 sequence reads: CSVEDRATRAEAFF. CDR3 bases: TGCAGCGTTGAGGACAGGGCGACCCGTGCTGAAGCTTTCTTT.